These 28 T cell receptor beta chains originate from one sample sequenced in a study of T cells in Graves' hyperthyroidism and ophthalmopathy. There were TCR beta CDR3 regions amplified from RNA transcripts. RT-PCR in the first round (using the HTBI primer set) targeted the TCR CDR3. TCRdb analysed the multiplex PCR reads with MiXCR anew, one entry per CDR3 protein. Here the sample spans 550,000 to 650,000 distinct CDR3 sequences, 11% to 15% being singletons. The sample comprised blood. All receptors come from a woman in her thirties or forties with Graves' hyperthyroidism.

The genes are TRBV19 and TRBJ2-1; tentatively, D is TRBD2 (6 bases). The CDR3 covers 18 residues. Per germline, CDR1 LNHDA and CDR2 SQIVND (reference sequence). V lost 3 bases, J lost 1 base, and 19 bases lay in between. The DNA for the CDR3 is TGTGCCAGTAGTATTTTACGAGCGGGTGGGGTATCCTACAATGAGCAGTTCTTC. This translates into CASSILRAGGVSYNEQFF.

This clonotype was found a few times. The chain employs TRBV4-1 and TRBJ1-4; possibly TRBD1 for D (6 bases). The V gene's germline CDR1 is MGHRA and CDR2 YSYEKL. V gave up 3 bases and J gave up 6 bases, with 23 bases separating them. This CDR3 contains 18 residues. CDR3 amino acids: CASSQEEVTDRVDEKLFF. CDR3 coding DNA: TGCGCCAGCAGCCAGGAGGAAGTGACGGACAGAGTGGATGAAAAACTGTTTTTT.

A word on this clonotype: This may arise from a read error, as a much more abundant clone is one base away. This sequence joins TRBV9 and TRBJ2-7; no clear D. CDR3 length: 14 residues. The V gene lost 0 bases and the J gene lost 2 bases, with 9 bases spanning the gap. Germline V gives CDR1 SGDLS, CDR2 YYNGEE. In DNA form, the CDR3 reads TGTGCCAGCAGCGTAGAAATCTCGCCCTACGAGCAGTACTTC. Its protein is CASSVEISPYEQYF.

This clonotype was recorded once. CDR3 in amino acids: CAWGTGGSQYF. CDR3 nucleotide sequence: TGTGCCTGGGGGACGGGGGGATCGCAGTATTTT. The rearrangement links TRBV30 to TRBJ2-3; TRBD2 matches 7 bases. Germline CDR1 is GTSNPN and CDR2 is SVGIG (reference sequence). The CDR3 length is 11 residues. V was clipped by 5 bases and J by 10 bases; unmatched bases: 6.

The J gene is TRBJ2-3, the V gene TRBV9; D possibly corresponds to TRBD2 (7 bases). With 4 bases removed from V and 0 bases from J, the gap between germline ends came to 18 bases. The CDR3 length is 17 residues. Germline lookup yields CDR1 SGDLS and CDR2 YYNGEE. For the CDR3, the DNA is TGTGCCAGCAGCTTCGGGGGCCGTAGCGGGAGCACAGATACGCAGTATTTT. Translating it yields CASSFGGRSGSTDTQYF.

This clonotype showed up many times. The chain couples TRBV2 to TRBJ2-5; no reliable D call. Trimming took 1 base from V and 5 from J, leaving 8 bases between them. CDR3 length: 13 amino acids. Germline V gives CDR1 SNHLY, CDR2 FYNNEI. CDR3: CASSEGAHETQYF. CDR3 in DNA: TGTGCCAGCAGTGAAGGCGCCCATGAGACCCAGTACTTC.

The CDR3 DNA reads as TGTGCCAGCAGCGGCGGGAGGAGGACAGATACGCAGTATTTT. The encoded protein is CASSGGRRTDTQYF. The chain carries TRBV9 and TRBJ2-3; 8 positions match TRBD2. In germline, CDR1 is SGDLS, CDR2 YYNGEE. CDR3 length: 14 amino acids. Trimming removed 3 bases from V and 3 bases from J; junction bases left unmatched: 3.

This clonotype occurred many times. The genes are TRBV28 and TRBJ2-7; 7 nucleotides match TRBD1. The CDR3 consists of 16 residues. With V trimmed by 4 bases and J by 3 bases, 12 bases remained unmatched. CDR1 is MDHEN and CDR2 is SYDVKM in the germline V gene. The CDR3 sequence is CASSYPTQGTDYEQYF. In DNA form, the CDR3 reads TGTGCCAGCAGTTATCCTACACAGGGGACGGACTACGAGCAGTACTTC.

This clonotype was observed a few times. The chain joins TRBV20-1 to TRBJ2-7; D may be TRBD1 (5 bases). Between the trimmed V and J ends, which lost 0 bases and 7 bases, there was a span of 10 bases. Germline CDR1 reads DFQATT; CDR2 reads SNEGSKA (reference sequence). This CDR3 has 12 amino acids. CDR3 nucleotides: TGCAGTGCTAGAGATCCAGGGATGGAGCAGTACTTC. It translates to CSARDPGMEQYF.

The chain employs TRBV19 and TRBJ1-1; perhaps TRBD1 as D (6 bases). The CDR3 covers 14 residues. Germline CDR1 and CDR2: LNHDA and SQIVND (reference sequence). V was pared by 6 bases and J by 2 bases, with 13 bases between. CDR3 sequence reads: CASSQGQRNTEAFF. The CDR3 DNA is TGTGCCAGTAGCCAAGGACAGCGAAACACTGAAGCTTTCTTT.

In this sample, this clonotype turned up many times. The chain couples TRBV20-1 to TRBJ2-5; weak D call: TRBD2 (6 bases). This CDR3 region has 17 residues. The germline gives CDR1 DFQATT, CDR2 SNEGSKA (reference sequence). Trimming stripped 6 bases from V and 5 bases from J, with 28 bases between. The CDR3 DNA reads TGCAGTGCCCCCAGTCGGGGGAGCCCTACAACTAAGGAGACCCAGTACTTC. Its translation is CSAPSRGSPTTKETQYF.

The rearrangement links TRBV5-1 to TRBJ2-1; 12 bases map to TRBD2. Germline-derived CDR1 and CDR2 are SGHRS and YFSETQ. The length of the CDR3 is 16 residues. J gave up 7 bases and V 3 bases, and 8 bases lay outside the gene matches. The CDR3 DNA reads as TGCGCCAGCAGCTCCGCCGGACTAGCGGGGATTAATGAGCAGTTCTTC. Translating it yields CASSSAGLAGINEQFF. The full variable domain, rest sourced from reference TRBV5-1 and TRBJ2-1, is KAGVTQTPRYLIKTRGQQVTLSCSPISGHRSVSWYQQTPGQGLQFLFEYFSETQRNKGNFPGRFSGRQFSNSRSEMNVSTLELGDSALYLCASSSAGLAGINEQFFGPGTRLTVL.

This clonotype was found a few times. The chain joins TRBV6-2 or TRBV6-3 to TRBJ2-2; no clear D. From germline, CDR1 is MNHEY and CDR2 SVGEGT. Trimming pared 5 bases from V and 6 bases from J, leaving 16 bases between. The CDR3 loop spans 15 amino acids. The CDR3 loop reads CASSAWISAPGELFF. The CDR3 nucleotides are TGTGCCAGCAGTGCCTGGATCAGCGCCCCCGGGGAGCTGTTTTTT.

This clonotype came up many times. This chain connects TRBV7-3 to TRBJ2-3; D ambiguous. This CDR3 region has 16 residues. Germline values: CDR1 SGHTA, CDR2 FQGTGA. Trimming removed 2 bases from V and 2 bases from J, with 14 bases in between. The CDR3, as DNA: TGTGCCAGCAGCTTAGAACTTGGCAGCACCACAGATACGCAGTATTTT. It codes for CASSLELGSTTDTQYF.

This clonotype was counted ten times or more. This chain uses TRBV7-2 with TRBJ1-1; D is undetermined. Between the trimmed V and J ends, which lost 4 bases and 3 bases, there was a span of 9 bases. The CDR3 length is 13 residues. Germline CDR1 and CDR2: SGHTA and FQGNSA. Here the CDR3 DNA reads TGTGCCAGCAGCTCGGCTCTTTACACTGAAGCTTTCTTT. Amino acid sequence: CASSSALYTEAFF.

This clonotype came up a few times. V usage is TRBV7-9 and J usage is TRBJ2-1, with a weak D call TRBD1 (5 bases). In germline, CDR1 is SEHNR, CDR2 FQNEAQ (reference sequence). This CDR3 spans 17 amino acids. Trimming took 0 bases from V and 0 from J, leaving 12 bases between them. CDR3 region: CASSLAPQGISYNEQFF. The CDR3 bases are TGTGCCAGCAGCTTAGCGCCCCAGGGCATCTCCTACAATGAGCAGTTCTTC.

The sample holds many counts of this clonotype. V gene TRBV7-9 combines with J gene TRBJ1-2, with 10 bases identical to TRBD1. J lost 5 bases, V lost 5 bases, and 14 bases had no gene match. This CDR3 comprises 17 residues. Germline assignment: CDR1 SEHNR and CDR2 FQNEAQ (reference sequence). The CDR3 spells CASSANYKTGGDYGYTF. Written as DNA, the CDR3 is TGTGCCAGCAGCGCCAACTACAAGACAGGGGGCGATTATGGCTACACCTTC.

This clonotype was counted between two and nine times. The rearrangement links TRBV3-1 to TRBJ1-4; D call uncertain. The CDR3 totals 15 residues. CDR1 and CDR2 from the germline V gene are LGHDT and YNNKEL (reference sequence). V lost 6 bases, J lost 5 bases, and 16 bases lay in between. The CDR3 protein is CASRESGGENEKLFF. The CDR3, as DNA: TGTGCCAGCAGGGAATCGGGAGGAGAAAATGAAAAACTGTTTTTT.

There are many counts of this clonotype. V and J are TRBV13 and TRBJ1-2; D may be TRBD1 (6 bases). The CDR3 covers 15 residues. Germline V CDR1 and CDR2: PRHDT, FYEKMQ (reference sequence). Trimming stripped 0 bases from V and 7 bases from J, with 15 bases between. The CDR3 loop is CASSLGLGARFGYTF. CDR3 DNA: TGTGCCAGCAGCTTAGGCCTGGGGGCGCGGTTTGGCTACACCTTC.

This clonotype was picked up many times. At one end the junction does not follow the germline gene, possibly because of a read error. The chain is built from TRBV11-2 and TRBJ1-5; TRBD1 might be the D (5 bases). Germline V gene sequence: CDR1 SGHAT, CDR2 FQNNGV. This CDR3 has 14 amino acids. The CDR3 bases are TGTGCCAACAGCTTAGGGGTCGGCAATCAGCCCCAGCATTTT. This encodes CANSLGVGNQPQHF.

This clonotype was recorded at least ten times. The J gene is TRBJ2-3, the V gene TRBV20-1; 11 bases align to TRBD2. The CDR3 is 14 amino acids. The V segment lost 4 bases and the J segment 4 bases; nucleotides outside the gene matches: 4. Germline CDR1 and CDR2: DFQATT and SNEGSKA (reference sequence). The CDR3 protein is CSAKTSGNADTQYF. The DNA of the CDR3 is TGCAGTGCTAAGACTAGCGGGAACGCAGATACGCAGTATTTT.

This clonotype came up many times. V is TRBV12-3 or TRBV12-4 and J is TRBJ2-1, with D possibly matching TRBD2 (5 bases). This CDR3 is built from 14 residues. V was cut by 7 bases and J by 0 bases, with 10 bases left in between. CDR3 sequence: CASTHTSSYNEQFF. CDR3 nucleotide sequence: TGTGCCAGCACCCACACTAGCTCCTACAATGAGCAGTTCTTC.

This clonotype has only a few counts. This chain joins TRBV20-1 and TRBJ1-1; tentative D call: TRBD1 (5 bases). The germline V gene encodes CDR1 DFQATT and CDR2 SNEGSKA (reference sequence). The CDR3 is 13 amino acids. Trimming took 6 bases from V and 1 from J, leaving 12 bases between them. CDR3 in amino acids: CSAVRQPNTEAFF. The CDR3 DNA follows: TGCAGTGCCGTCCGACAGCCGAACACTGAAGCTTTCTTT.

This clonotype showed up many times. The V gene is TRBV28, the J gene TRBJ2-7, with 7 nucleotides matching TRBD1. The V gene end was trimmed by 6 bases and the J gene end by 2 bases; junction bases not matched to a gene: 10. The CDR3 spans 15 residues. Germline lookup yields CDR1 MDHEN and CDR2 SYDVKM. The CDR3 loop reads CASSPPGQEPYEQYF. The CDR3 bases are TGTGCCAGCAGCCCCCCCGGACAGGAACCCTACGAGCAGTACTTC.

This clonotype was found many times. This sequence joins TRBV28 and TRBJ1-5; D call uncertain. Germline CDR1 MDHEN, CDR2 SYDVKM. The CDR3 covers 15 residues. V lost 2 bases to trimming and J lost 7 bases, with 15 bases between them. In DNA, the CDR3 is TGTGCCAGCAGTTTAGGAGGGCCCATAGGGCAGCCCCAGCATTTT. It translates to CASSLGGPIGQPQHF. The full variable domain, completed using reference TRBV28 and TRBJ1-5, is DVKVTQSSRYLVKRTGEKVFLECVQDMDHENMFWYRQDPGLGLRLIYFSYDVKMKEKGDIPEGYSVSREKKERFSLILESASTNQTSMYLCASSLGGPIGQPQHFGDGTRLSIL.

The sample holds a few counts of this clonotype. The chain joins TRBV29-1 to TRBJ2-1; no firm D call. This CDR3 is 14 amino acids long. Trimming stripped 6 bases from V and 2 bases from J, with 14 bases between. Germline V CDR1 and CDR2: SQVTM, ANQGSEA. This chain's CDR3 is CSVNLFSAYNEQFF. For the CDR3, the DNA is TGCAGCGTGAATTTATTCTCGGCCTACAATGAGCAGTTCTTC.

The J gene is TRBJ2-7, the V gene TRBV28; D may match TRBD1 or TRBD2 (5 bases each). Germline assignment: CDR1 MDHEN and CDR2 SYDVKM. This CDR3 spans 13 amino acids. Trimming removed 10 bases from V and 1 base from J, with 14 bases in between. This chain's CDR3 is CAISGTESYEQYF. The CDR3 nucleotides read TGTGCCATATCCGGGACGGAATCCTACGAGCAGTACTTC.

This clonotype was observed many times. The chain recombines TRBV7-2 with TRBJ2-3, with D possibly being TRBD1 or TRBD2 (5 bases each). V was trimmed by 3 bases and J by 4 bases, leaving 11 bases between them. Germline assignment: CDR1 SGHTA and CDR2 FQGNSA. There are 14 residues in the CDR3. The CDR3 loop reads CASSLGPQADTQYF. The CDR3 nucleotides are TGTGCCAGCAGCTTGGGACCTCAGGCAGATACGCAGTATTTT.